This TCR beta chain derives from a study of beta chain features in type 1 diabetes. Study background: Over all samples combined, 107,917,701 sorted cells were examined.

The study's findings and limits: The naive, central memory and Treg TCRB repertoires of patients appeared to be more similar to one another than those of healthy donors. Researchers report that Type 1 diabetes patients had moderately but significantly shorter TCRB CDR3s across all four CD4+ subsets.

There was one heparinised blood draw per donor, averaging around 0.11 L. This clone turned up a few times. The antigen is not known. The germline V gene encodes CDR1 SGHTA and CDR2 FQGNSA. Trimming removed 4 bases from V and 0 bases from J; junction bases left unmatched: 4. The CDR3 runs 15 residues. The study reverse transcribed the entire isolated RNA, so it sequenced expressed TCRB transcripts. Method: immunoSEQ multiplex PCR; TCRdb's copy keeps in-frame clones and lacks some. The sample lists 300,000 to 400,000 clones, around a tenth occurring once. J is TRBJ2-3 and V is TRBV7-2; TRBD1 matches at 7 bases. The receptor was isolated from a young man with type 1 diabetes. Material for sequencing was central memory CD4+ T cells from blood. The CDR3: CASSSGQISTDTQYF. In DNA form, the CDR3 reads TGTGCCAGCAGCTCGGGACAGATTAGCACAGATACGCAGTATTTT.